This TCR beta chain appears in the sequencing data of a study of cytomegalovirus exposure and HLA in healthy donors (dated by TCRdb to the late 2010s). Study-wide context: A later analysis indicated that the roughly 120 validation repertoires were generated on the platform also employed for the 650 to 850 repertoires of the first cohort. The study aimed to test whether signatures of past pathogen exposure could be identified by cataloging public T cell receptors. In addition to the first cohort of 650 to 800 subjects, a separate validation cohort of some 120 different subjects was used. To predict cytomegalovirus infection status, the study combined high-throughput TCR immunosequencing, statistical association of individual TCRs with disease status, and machine learning. Results and caveats for the whole study, not just this receptor: Of the cluster scores, 90% to 95% were above 0 in a later analysis, which found that TCRs clustered in the first cohort also tended to co-occur in the approximately 120 validation repertoires. The authors suggested that the approach could potentially be extended to other disease states and immunological phenotypes. Cytomegalovirus status was reported to be diagnosed by the classifier with high specificity and sensitivity in both the original and validation cohorts. A few of the identified cytomegalovirus-associated TCR beta chains were confirmed in vitro to be specific for cytomegalovirus antigens. Most TCR sequences were observed very rarely across donors, whereas some public TCRs were present in many individuals. The study listed 150 to 200 TCR beta chains as associated with cytomegalovirus. A later analysis lacked HLA typing for the validation cohort, so it scored co-occurrence in that cohort across all 110 or so repertoires.

The donors were included in the validation cohort of approximately 120 subjects, a group kept apart from the roughly 610-subject first cohort. Comment on this clone: Its antigen specificity is not known. Per-nucleotide qualities are absent, and no much larger clonotype sits a single base away.

V ends up 8 bases short and J 2 bases short, with an unmatched junction base count of 3. From the cysteine up to the phenylalanine, the CDR3 has a length of 12 residues. The read is trimmed to its CDR3 DNA, 36 bases read in frame from base 1. For CDR1 and CDR2, the germline V gene (reference sequence) lists SGHAT and FQDESV. Library construction relied on the immunoSEQ multiplex PCR assay. As for how the authors treated the data: A statistical classification framework was built to diagnose cytomegalovirus status from the catalog of TCR beta chain sequences. The source is immuneACCESS, and TCRdb retained only in-frame sequences with V and J called. Part of the clones is not carried over; for the studies checked, unresolved V genes explain less than half of this, and the remainder is unexplained. V, J and clone size were drawn from that table, and D and trimming were deduced from the DNA. Present in this sample are under 250,000 clones, about three quarters of which were seen just once. The ten largest account for about 1.2% of the sample.

Input material: PBMCs. This clonotype was sampled from a woman aged 25 to 39 in good health and CMV-seronegative. Rearrangement joined TRBV11-1 to TRBJ2-7; 7 of the junction bases match TRBD2. The CDR3 has the sequence CASRGDAYEQYF. The nucleotides read TGTGCCAGCCGGGGGGATGCCTACGAGCAGTACTTC.